These 29 T cell receptor beta chains were sequenced from one sample in a study of T cell repertoires in cytomegalovirus infection. TCRdb ran MiXCR on the reads and lists one entry per CDR3 protein. In the table there are roughly 320,000 distinct CDR3 sequences, 9.6% of which are singletons. Sequencing was performed on PBMCs. The receptor source for this set is a human donor in good health (CMV status not recorded). Some clones in this sample may be carry-over from other donors' samples.

The sample holds many counts of this clonotype. This rearrangement joins TRBV7-2 to TRBJ2-5, with 11 bases identical to TRBD2. The CDR3 covers 16 residues. Germline-derived CDR1 and CDR2 are SGHTA and FQGNSA. The V and J ends lost 6 bases and 1 base, in that order; junction bases with no gene match: 7. CDR3 nucleotide sequence: TGTGCCAGCAGTCGGACTAGCGGGCCTATCCAAGAGACCCAGTACTTC. This codes for CASSRTSGPIQETQYF.

This clonotype was recorded at least ten times. The J gene is TRBJ2-5, the V gene TRBV7-6; either TRBD1 or TRBD2 may supply D (6 bases each). The CDR3 spans 15 residues. V was shortened by 5 bases and J by 4 bases, with 17 bases between the two germline ends. CDR1 SGHVS and CDR2 FNYEAQ come from the germline V gene. CDR3 DNA sequence: TGTGCCAGCAGCAATAGCGGTGGGGGCAGAGAGACCCAGTACTTC. This gives the protein CASSNSGGGRETQYF.

This clonotype showed up just a few times. This chain connects TRBV19 to TRBJ2-5; 8 bases are shared with TRBD2. The germline V gene has CDR1 LNHDA and CDR2 SQIVND (reference sequence). The CDR3 has 13 residues. Losses at the gene ends were 6 bases for V and 4 bases for J; bases not matched to a gene: 4. The CDR3 coding sequence is TGTGCCAGTAGAAGGACTAGCAGAGAGACCCAGTACTTC. Protein sequence: CASRRTSRETQYF.

This clonotype was seen a few times. The chain links TRBV7-2 to TRBJ2-4; 7 bases are shared with TRBD2. In germline, CDR1 is SGHTA, CDR2 FQGNSA. The CDR3 loop spans 17 amino acids. With V trimmed by 2 bases and J by 0 bases, 7 bases remained unmatched. CDR3 in amino acids: CASSLSGERLAKNIQYF. In nucleotides, the CDR3 is TGTGCCAGCAGCTTAAGCGGGGAACGTTTAGCCAAAAACATTCAGTACTTC. The full variable domain, in which reference TRBV7-2 and TRBJ2-4 provide the parts outside the CDR3, is GAGVSQSPSNKVTEKGKDVELRCDPISGHTALYWYRQSLGQGLEFLIYFQGNSAPDKSGLPSDRFSAERTGGSVSTLTIQRTQQEDSAVYLCASSLSGERLAKNIQYFGAGTRLSVL.

The J gene is TRBJ2-5, the V gene TRBV20-1; unclear D gene. Germline V gene sequence: CDR1 DFQATT, CDR2 SNEGSKA (reference sequence). This CDR3 has 10 amino acids. Here the CDR3 DNA reads TGCAGCATCTGGGAAGAGACCCAGTACTTC. It codes for CSIWEETQYF.

This clonotype was recorded many times. The J gene is TRBJ1-4, the V gene TRBV7-8; D uncertain. V lost 5 bases to trimming and J lost 1 base, with 14 bases between them. CDR3 length equals 16 residues. CDR1 is SGHVS, CDR2 FQNEAQ, per germline. The CDR3 spells CASSPYRGRTNEKLFF. CDR3 in DNA: TGTGCCAGCAGCCCTTACAGAGGTCGAACTAATGAAAAACTGTTTTTT.

This clonotype has at least ten counts. The chain has TRBV7-6 and TRBJ2-1; a weak D match, TRBD1 (6 bases). CDR3 size: 17 residues. Germline-derived CDR1 and CDR2 are SGHVS and FNYEAQ. The V and J ends lost 2 bases and 3 bases respectively, with 17 bases between them. CDR3 sequence (DNA): TGTGCCAGCAGCTTAACCCAACAGGGAGCATACTACAATGAGCAGTTCTTC. Translating it yields CASSLTQQGAYYNEQFF.

This clonotype was seen more than once but under ten times. CDR3 sequence reads: CASSPPGTSSYNEQFF. CDR3 bases: TGTGCCAGCAGCCCACCCGGGACTTCATCCTACAATGAGCAGTTCTTC. V usage is TRBV5-5 and J usage is TRBJ2-1; a weak D match, TRBD2 (6 bases). The CDR3 runs to 16 residues. Germline loops: CDR1 SGHKS, CDR2 YYEKEE (reference sequence). Trimming stripped 4 bases from V and 1 base from J, with 15 bases between.

In its sample, this clonotype was seen many times. This sequence joins TRBV4-1 and TRBJ2-5; D is uncertain. Germline lookup yields CDR1 MGHRA and CDR2 YSYEKL. The V end was cut by 1 base, the J end by 1 base, with 10 bases between. The CDR3 is 15 residues long. The DNA for the CDR3 is TGCGCCAGCAGCCAAGTAGACACCTCCCAAGAGACCCAGTACTTC. This encodes CASSQVDTSQETQYF.

This clonotype has a count of ten or more. The rearrangement links TRBV6-1 to TRBJ2-2; the D is unclear. Trimming removed 5 bases at V and 1 base at J, with 11 bases between. This CDR3 is 15 amino acids long. Per the germline V gene, CDR1 is MNHNS and CDR2 is SASEGT. The CDR3 reads CASSPSWGNTGELFF. CDR3 nucleotides: TGTGCCAGCAGTCCTTCCTGGGGGAACACCGGGGAGCTGTTTTTT.

This clonotype showed up many times. This chain connects TRBV7-9 to TRBJ1-1; 8 nucleotides match TRBD1. Trimming at V came to 5 bases and at J to 8 bases, leaving 10 bases not matched to a gene. The CDR3 length is 14 residues. Germline V gene lookup returns CDR1 SEHNR and CDR2 FQNEAQ (reference sequence). DNA for the CDR3: TGTGCCAGCAGCATAGGACAGGGCTGGTACGAAGCTTTCTTT. Translation gives CASSIGQGWYEAFF. The variable domain in full, completed from reference TRBV7-9 and TRBJ1-1, reads DTGVSQNPRHKITKRGQNVTFRCDPISEHNRLYWYRQTLGQGPEFLTYFQNEAQLEKSRLLSDRFSAERPKGSFSTLEIQRTEQGDSAMYLCASSIGQGWYEAFFGQGTRLTVV.

This clonotype showed up just a few times. The chain uses TRBV15 and TRBJ2-7; D is undetermined. V lost 1 base, J lost 1 base, and 8 bases lay in between. Germline V gene lookup returns CDR1 LNHNV and CDR2 YYDKDF (reference sequence). This CDR3 is built from 14 residues. CDR3 in amino acids: CATSRVAGSYEQYF. The CDR3 nucleotides are TGTGCCACCAGCAGAGTCGCCGGATCCTACGAGCAGTACTTC.

Only a few counts were recorded for this clonotype. This sequence joins TRBV12-5 and TRBJ1-5, with a possible D match to TRBD1 (6 bases). The V gene lost 4 bases and the J gene lost 6 bases, with 16 bases spanning the gap. This CDR3 is built from 15 residues. Germline CDR1 reads LGHNT; CDR2 reads FRNRAP. The CDR3 here is CASGSESTGFQPQHF. CDR3 nucleotides: TGTGCTAGTGGTTCCGAATCCACAGGGTTTCAGCCCCAGCATTTT.

This clonotype was found many times. The gene calls are TRBV7-8 and TRBJ1-2; 8 bases align to TRBD1. The ends lost 4 bases at V and 4 bases at J; junction bases unmatched: 8. The CDR3 runs 15 residues. Germline V gene lookup returns CDR1 SGHVS and CDR2 FQNEAQ. Here the CDR3 reads CASSSRTGLLYGYTF. In DNA form, the CDR3 reads TGTGCCAGCAGCTCCCGGACAGGGCTACTCTATGGCTACACCTTC.

The CDR3 loop is CASREQTSRGEQYV. CDR3 nucleotide sequence: TGTGCCAGCCGAGAACAGACCTCCCGCGGCGAGCAGTACGTC. V gene TRBV28 combines with J gene TRBJ2-7; no reliable D call. V dropped 8 bases and J dropped 6 bases, with 20 bases sitting between them. The germline gives CDR1 MDHEN, CDR2 SYDVKM. The CDR3 consists of 14 residues.

Many counts were recorded for this clonotype. The gene calls are TRBV6-6 and TRBJ1-1, with 10 bases fitting TRBD1. The V gene's germline CDR1 is MNHNY and CDR2 SVGAGI (reference sequence). The CDR3 length is 16 residues. V was clipped by 2 bases and J by 5 bases; unmatched bases: 8. For the CDR3, the DNA is TGTGCCAGCAGTTACCCAGACAGGGGGCTAAATACTGAAGCTTTCTTT. Its protein product is CASSYPDRGLNTEAFF.

This clonotype was recorded many times. The chain uses TRBV19 and TRBJ1-1, with a weak D call TRBD1 (5 bases). The germline CDR1 and CDR2 sequences are LNHDA and SQIVND (reference sequence). Trimming left V 9 bases short and J 1 base short, with 21 bases between. CDR3 length: 16 residues. The chain's CDR3 is CASTTDRASGNTEAFF. CDR3 coding DNA: TGTGCCAGCACGACAGACCGGGCCTCCGGGAACACTGAAGCTTTCTTT.

There are many counts of this clonotype. This chain links TRBV7-2 with TRBJ2-3; D not resolved. CDR1 SGHTA and CDR2 FQGNSA come from the germline V gene. This CDR3 spans 15 amino acids. Between the trimmed V and J ends, which lost 5 bases and 0 bases, there was a span of 12 bases. The CDR3 loop is CASSLEYLSTDTQYF. Here the CDR3 DNA reads TGTGCCAGCAGCCTCGAGTACCTTAGCACAGATACGCAGTATTTT. Supplemented by reference TRBV7-2 and TRBJ2-3, the full variable domain reads GAGVSQSPSNKVTEKGKDVELRCDPISGHTALYWYRQSLGQGLEFLIYFQGNSAPDKSGLPSDRFSAERTGGSVSTLTIQRTQQEDSAVYLCASSLEYLSTDTQYFGPGTRLTVL.

This clonotype was recorded many times. The V and J genes are TRBV12-3 or TRBV12-4 and TRBJ2-2, with 7 bases that match TRBD1. Germline trimming cut 3 bases from V and 5 bases from J; bases unmatched to any gene: 18. There are 19 residues in the CDR3. CDR3 coding DNA: TGTGCCAGCAGTTTTATGGTGACAGGGAAAACCCAGCGGACCGGGGAGCTGTTTTTT. Residues: CASSFMVTGKTQRTGELFF.

This clonotype was seen at least ten times. The V and J genes are TRBV6-1 and TRBJ2-7, with 9 nucleotides matching TRBD1. Unmatched junction bases numbered 6, after V lost 6 bases and J lost 9 bases. Germline loops: CDR1 MNHNS, CDR2 SASEGT. This CDR3 contains 12 residues. The CDR3 nucleotides read TGTGCCAGCAGCCCGGGACAGGGAAGGCAGTACTTC. It is translated as CASSPGQGRQYF.

This clonotype showed up many times. The chain links TRBV11-2 to TRBJ2-1; the D gene is possibly TRBD2 (5 bases). The germline V gene encodes CDR1 SGHAT and CDR2 FQNNGV. Trimming took off 4 bases at V and 9 bases at J, with 10 bases between the two ends. The CDR3 has 12 amino acids. CDR3 sequence: CASSSNRGEQFF. In DNA, the CDR3 is TGTGCCAGCAGCTCCAACCGGGGTGAGCAGTTCTTC. The variable domain in full, with the rest retrieved from reference TRBV11-2 and TRBJ2-1, is EAGVAQSPRYKIIEKRQSVAFWCNPISGHATLYWYQQILGQGPKLLIQFQNNGVVDDSQLPKDRFSAERLKGVDSTLKIQPAKLEDSAVYLCASSSNRGEQFFGPGTRLTVL.

This chain uses TRBV29-1 with TRBJ2-3; D possibly corresponds to TRBD1 (6 bases). This CDR3 has 15 amino acids. Between the trimmed V and J ends, which lost 5 bases and 0 bases, there was a span of 15 bases. The germline V gene has CDR1 SQVTM and CDR2 ANQGSEA. The CDR3: CSVMDSLTSTDTQYF. The CDR3 DNA reads as TGCAGCGTTATGGACAGCCTAACTAGCACAGATACGCAGTATTTT.

This clonotype has a handful of counts. V and J are TRBV6-6 and TRBJ2-1; TRBD2 matches 12 bases. V lost 7 bases, J lost 6 bases, and 13 bases stayed unmatched. The CDR3 runs 17 residues. Germline V CDR1 and CDR2: MNHNY, SVGAGI (reference sequence). CDR3 residues: CASTVGLAGLPANEQFF. For the CDR3, the DNA is TGTGCCAGCACCGTCGGACTAGCGGGGTTGCCAGCCAATGAGCAGTTCTTC.

The J gene is TRBJ2-3, the V gene TRBV19; D is unresolved. The germline V gene has CDR1 LNHDA and CDR2 SQIVND (reference sequence). The CDR3 has 15 amino acids. V was clipped by 3 bases and J by 2 bases, with 12 bases between them. Written as DNA, the CDR3 is TGTGCCAGTAGTATTGGCCTTCCAGCCACAGATACGCAGTATTTT. Residues: CASSIGLPATDTQYF.

There are many counts of this clonotype. The chain uses TRBV7-6 and TRBJ1-1; no reliable D call. The CDR3 loop spans 16 amino acids. Trimming shortened V by 5 bases and J by 0 bases, and 16 bases separated the two germline ends. Germline V lookup: CDR1 SGHVS, CDR2 FNYEAQ. DNA for the CDR3: TGTGCCAGCAGCCGTAGGACTGGGGAGTTGAACACTGAAGCTTTCTTT. This codes for CASSRRTGELNTEAFF.

As to this clonotype: A read error may be the cause here, since a much bigger clone is one base away. V and J are TRBV5-5 and TRBJ2-5, with D possibly matching TRBD1 (6 bases). This CDR3 has 15 amino acids. The germline gives CDR1 SGHKS, CDR2 YYEKEE (reference sequence). CDR3 DNA: TGTGCCAGCCACTTTATTAGGGGGATCCAAGTGACCCAGTACTTC. The encoded protein is CASHFIRGIQVTQYF.

Notes on this clonotype: A much bigger clone sits one base away, suggesting this may be a read error. CDR3 loop: CASSLVRVYQPQHF. CDR3 DNA sequence: TGTGCCAGCAGCTTGGTCAGGGTGTATCAGCCCCAGCATTTT. The chain recombines TRBV5-5 with TRBJ1-5, with D perhaps matching TRBD1 (5 bases). In germline, CDR1 is SGHKS, CDR2 YYEKEE (reference sequence). V was cut by 0 bases and J by 5 bases, with 9 bases left in between. The CDR3 runs 14 residues.

This clonotype appeared many times. The CDR3 loop is CASSHLKTSGGVVEQYV. DNA of the CDR3: TGCGCCAGCAGTCATTTAAAGACTAGCGGGGGGGTGGTCGAGCAGTACGTC. The J gene is TRBJ2-7, the V gene TRBV23-1; TRBD2 matches 14 bases. TRBV23-1 is flagged as an ORF with uncertain function. Trimming took 3 bases from V and 6 from J; bases not matched to a gene: 10. This CDR3 region has 17 residues.

This clonotype was counted at least ten times. The genes are TRBV11-3 and TRBJ2-2; a weak D match, TRBD2 (5 bases). In germline, CDR1 is SGHNT, CDR2 YENEEA. The CDR3 contains 14 residues. Trimming stripped 0 bases from V and 7 bases from J, with 9 bases between. The CDR3 loop reads CASSLEGADGELFF. CDR3 nucleotide sequence: TGTGCCAGCAGCTTAGAGGGAGCGGACGGGGAGCTGTTTTTT.